This is a list of T cell receptor beta chains from one sample in a study of T cells in Graves' hyperthyroidism and ophthalmopathy. Each CDR3 protein is one row after TCRdb ran MiXCR on the multiplex PCR reads. The table has around 300,000 distinct CDR3 sequences, more than 11% seen once. The sequenced sample consisted of blood. These receptors were taken from a woman in her thirties with Graves' hyperthyroidism. Both conserved end residues are part of each CDR3. D genes are given only for firm matches. Size tells how often a clone was seen (once, few, many) or the class of an expanded clone, and some rows leave it out.

>-|TRBD2|TRBJ2-1|TRBV14
CASSQEVAWGLAATTYEQFF
TGTGCCAGCAGCCAAGAAGTAGCGTGGGGACTAGCCGCCACCACCTATGAGCAGTTCTTC
>many|-|TRBJ1-5|TRBV19
CASSRGGSNQPQHF
TGTGCCAGTAGTAGGGGTGGGAGCAATCAGCCCCAGCATTTT
>many|-|TRBJ2-6|TRBV5-1
CASSLATGANVLTF
TGCGCCAGCAGCTTGGCGACTGGGGCCAACGTCCTGACTTTC
>few|TRBD1|TRBJ2-7|TRBV7-2
CASSSRTGKNEQYF
TGTGCCAGCAGCTCCCGGACAGGGAAGAACGAGCAGTACTTC
>many|-|TRBJ1-5|TRBV28
CASSKSGRNQPQHF
TGTGCCAGCAGCAAAAGTGGCAGGAATCAGCCCCAGCATTTT
>-|-|TRBJ2-3|TRBV7-2
CASSRRDINTDTQYF
TGTGCCAGCAGCCGCCGGGACATTAACACAGATACGCAGTATTTT
>many|TRBD1|TRBJ1-4|TRBV28
CASSLLRQGSTEKLFF
TGTGCCAGCAGTCTTCTTCGACAGGGGAGTACTGAAAAACTGTTTTTT
>few|TRBD2|TRBJ2-1|TRBV4-3
CASRQAGGPGSEQFF
TGCGCCAGCCGACAAGCGGGAGGGCCGGGTTCTGAGCAGTTCTTC
>-|-|TRBJ2-5|TRBV3-1
CASSQDFDGPQYF
TGTGCCAGCAGCCAAGATTTTGACGGGCCTCAGTACTTC
>many|TRBD2|TRBJ2-2|TRBV20-1
CSAPSTGGGGGELFF
TGCAGTGCTCCTTCGACGGGAGGAGGCGGTGGGGAGCTGTTTTTT
>-|-|TRBJ1-1|TRBV3-1
CASKYGRGNTEAFF
TGTGCCAGCAAATACGGGAGGGGGAACACTGAAGCTTTCTTT
>-|-|TRBJ2-1|TRBV20-1
CSARLAAPNEQFF
TGCAGTGCTAGGTTGGCGGCGCCCAATGAGCAGTTCTTC
>many|-|TRBJ1-1|TRBV6-1
CASTLDGRDTEAFF
TGTGCCAGCACCCTAGACGGGCGGGACACTGAAGCTTTCTTT
>-|-|TRBJ1-1|TRBV5-4
CASSLDGGGNTEAFF
TGTGCCAGCAGCTTGGATGGGGGTGGTAACACTGAAGCTTTCTTT
>many|TRBD1|TRBJ1-1|TRBV28
CASKPPGGLTLNTEAFF
TGTGCCAGCAAACCCCCAGGGGGACTTACCTTGAACACTGAAGCTTTCTTT
>few|-|TRBJ2-5|TRBV20-1
CSASDGRMGARETQYF
TGCAGTGCTAGTGACGGAAGGATGGGGGCTAGAGAGACCCAGTACTTC
>many|-|TRBJ2-3|TRBV20-1
CSATGMAGSYTDTQYF
TGCAGTGCGACGGGTATGGCGGGATCCTACACAGATACGCAGTATTTT
>few|-|TRBJ2-7|TRBV6-1
CASSRAGYSYEQYF
TGTGCCAGCAGTCGAGCAGGTTATTCCTACGAGCAGTACTTC
>many|TRBD1|TRBJ2-5|TRBV2
CASSRDRGLVSGETQYF
TGTGCCAGCAGTCGCGACAGGGGTCTGGTATCGGGAGAGACCCAGTACTTC
>many|TRBD1|TRBJ1-1|TRBV7-2
CASSLSAGGTEAFF
TGTGCCAGCAGCTTAAGTGCAGGGGGCACTGAAGCTTTCTTT
>few|TRBD2|TRBJ2-3|TRBV18
CASSPERGSYDTQYF
TGTGCCAGCTCACCAGAGCGCGGGAGTTACGATACGCAGTATTTT
>few|-|TRBJ2-7|TRBV5-6
CASSLTSDGRNYEQYF
TGTGCCAGCAGCTTAACGTCGGACGGGCGAAACTACGAGCAGTACTTC
>few|TRBD2|TRBJ2-2|TRBV7-9
CASSVGTSGKTGELFF
TGTGCCAGCAGCGTGGGGACTAGCGGGAAGACCGGGGAGCTGTTTTTT
>few|-|TRBJ2-7|TRBV30
CAWSVVALEQYF
TGTGCCTGGAGTGTTGTAGCACTCGAGCAGTACTTC
>many|-|TRBJ2-1|TRBV5-1
CASSLRWGSGYNEQFF
TGCGCCAGCAGCTTGCGGTGGGGTAGCGGATACAATGAGCAGTTCTTC